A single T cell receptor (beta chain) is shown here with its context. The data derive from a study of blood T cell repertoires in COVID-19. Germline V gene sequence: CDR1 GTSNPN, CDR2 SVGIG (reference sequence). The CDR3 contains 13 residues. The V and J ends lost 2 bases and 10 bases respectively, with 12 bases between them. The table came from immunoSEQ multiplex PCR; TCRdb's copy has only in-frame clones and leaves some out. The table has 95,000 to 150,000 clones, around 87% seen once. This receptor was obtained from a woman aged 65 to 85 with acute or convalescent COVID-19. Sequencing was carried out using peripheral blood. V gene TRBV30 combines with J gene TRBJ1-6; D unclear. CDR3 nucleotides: TGTGCCTGGAGTTTACGGGGAGGCTCACCCCTCCACTTT. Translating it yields CAWSLRGGSPLHF. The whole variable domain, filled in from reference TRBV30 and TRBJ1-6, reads SQTIHQWPATLVQPVGSPLSLECTVEGTSNPNLYWYRQAAGRGLQLLFYSVGIGQISSEVPQNLSASRPQDRQFILSSKKLLLSDSGFYLCAWSLRGGSPLHFGNGTRLTVT.